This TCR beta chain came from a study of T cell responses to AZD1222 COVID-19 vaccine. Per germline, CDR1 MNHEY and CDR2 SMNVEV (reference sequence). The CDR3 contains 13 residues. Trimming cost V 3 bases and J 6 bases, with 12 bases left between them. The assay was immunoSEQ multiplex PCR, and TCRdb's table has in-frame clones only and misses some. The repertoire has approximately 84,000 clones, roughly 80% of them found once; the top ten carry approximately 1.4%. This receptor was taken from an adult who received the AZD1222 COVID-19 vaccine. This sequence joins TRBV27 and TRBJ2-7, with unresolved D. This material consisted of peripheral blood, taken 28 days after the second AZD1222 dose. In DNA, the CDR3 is TGTGCCAGCAGTTTCCACACCAGTTCCGAGCAGTACTTC. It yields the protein CASSFHTSSEQYF.